Sequencing of this T cell receptor (beta chain) was carried out in a study of blood T cell repertoires in COVID-19. Study as a whole: Collection of acute and convalescent COVID-19 samples took place in the United States, Italy and Spain.

In the authors' workflow: How many nucleated cells were present was estimated from reference gene primer amplification. Here immunoSEQ multiplex PCR was the method, and the copy in TCRdb shows in-frame clones only, minus some. V, J and clone size derive from that table, while D and trimming were established from the DNA sequence. The sample lists about 200,000 clones; roughly nine tenths were seen once. The CDR3 runs 14 residues. V was cut by 0 bases and J by 7 bases, with 11 bases left in between. The germline V gene encodes CDR1 SGHKS and CDR2 YYEKEE (reference sequence). Participants were aged 18 to 89 years, lived in 20 to 30 US areas, and enrolled virtually.

The sample comprised PBMCs or T cells enriched from blood (not recorded which). The gene calls are TRBV5-5 and TRBJ1-5; D not certain. The sequence was collected from a woman in her late teens or twenties who had recovered from COVID-19. The CDR3 region has the DNA TGTGCCAGCAGCTTGGGAATAGTCTCACAGCCCCAGCATTTT. Translation: CASSLGIVSQPQHF.